This T cell receptor (beta chain) was identified in a study of blood T cell repertoires in COVID-19. Study as a whole: Sources were T cells, B-cell-depleted T cells, or PBMCs; the material itself was cDNA or gDNA.

Per the authors' pipeline: Estimates of nucleated cell counts were drawn from the amplification of reference gene primers. Sequenced by immunoSEQ multiplex PCR; TCRdb stores in-frame clones only, minus some. From that table come the V and J calls and clone size; the DNA was used to work out D and trimming. The sample contains around 260,000 clones, about nine tenths of which appear only once. The V gene end was trimmed by 5 bases and the J gene end by 4 bases; junction bases not matched to a gene: 14. The CDR3 has 18 amino acids. Germline assignment: CDR1 MDHEN and CDR2 SYDVKM. The clonotype originates from a woman aged 40 to 50 who had recovered from COVID-19. The V call is TRBV28, the J call TRBJ2-3; TRBD2 agrees at 11 bases. Sample: peripheral blood. The CDR3, as DNA: TGTGCCAGCAGTGGACTTCAGTCACTAGCGGGAGAGGCAGATACGCAGTATTTT. Its protein product is CASSGLQSLAGEADTQYF.